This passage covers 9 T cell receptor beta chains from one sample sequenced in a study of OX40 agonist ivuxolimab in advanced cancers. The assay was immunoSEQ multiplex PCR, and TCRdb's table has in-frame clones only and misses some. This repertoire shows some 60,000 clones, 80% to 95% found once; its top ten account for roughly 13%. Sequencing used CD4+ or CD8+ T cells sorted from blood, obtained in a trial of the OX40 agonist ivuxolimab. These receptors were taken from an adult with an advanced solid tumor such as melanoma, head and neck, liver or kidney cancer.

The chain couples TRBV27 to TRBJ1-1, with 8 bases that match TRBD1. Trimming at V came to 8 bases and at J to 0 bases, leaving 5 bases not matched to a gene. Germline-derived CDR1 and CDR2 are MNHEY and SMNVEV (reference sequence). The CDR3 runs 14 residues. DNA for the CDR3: TGTGCCAGCGGTCAGACAGGGGTGAACACTGAAGCTTTCTTT. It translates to CASGQTGVNTEAFF.

CDR3 DNA: TGTGCCAGCTCACCTAGCGGGAGTTCCGGTGAGCAGTTCTTC. This encodes CASSPSGSSGEQFF. J is TRBJ2-1 and V is TRBV18; the match to TRBD2 covers 9 bases. The germline CDR1 and CDR2 sequences are KGHSH and LQKENI. The CDR3 spans 14 residues. The J segment lost 9 bases and the V segment lost 3 bases, leaving 6 bases of the junction unmatched. Filled out from reference TRBV18 and TRBJ2-1, the complete variable domain reads NAGVMQNPRHLVRRRGQEARLRCSPMKGHSHVYWYRQLPEEGLKFMVYLQKENIIDESGMPKERFSAEFPKEGPSILRIQQVVRGDSAAYFCASSPSGSSGEQFFGPGTRLTVL.

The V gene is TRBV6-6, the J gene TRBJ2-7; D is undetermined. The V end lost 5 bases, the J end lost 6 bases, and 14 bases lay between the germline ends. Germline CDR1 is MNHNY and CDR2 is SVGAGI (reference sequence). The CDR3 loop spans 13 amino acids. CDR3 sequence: CASSTGATAEQYF. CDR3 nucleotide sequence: TGTGCCAGCAGTACTGGAGCAACGGCCGAGCAGTACTTC.

The CDR3 sequence: CASSQAASYEQYF. The CDR3 DNA follows: TGTGCCAGCAGCCAAGCGGCTAGCTACGAGCAGTACTTC. The genes are TRBV11-3 and TRBJ2-7; D is possibly TRBD2 (5 bases). V was clipped by 5 bases and J by 3 bases, with 11 bases between them. In germline, CDR1 is SGHNT, CDR2 YENEEA. The CDR3 extends over 13 amino acids.

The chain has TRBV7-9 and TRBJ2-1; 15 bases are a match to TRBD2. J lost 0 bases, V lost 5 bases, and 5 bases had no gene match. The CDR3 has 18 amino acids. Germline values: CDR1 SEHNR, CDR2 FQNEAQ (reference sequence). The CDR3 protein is CASSRGLAGGSSYNEQFF. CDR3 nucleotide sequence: TGTGCCAGCAGCCGTGGACTAGCGGGAGGGTCCTCCTACAATGAGCAGTTCTTC.

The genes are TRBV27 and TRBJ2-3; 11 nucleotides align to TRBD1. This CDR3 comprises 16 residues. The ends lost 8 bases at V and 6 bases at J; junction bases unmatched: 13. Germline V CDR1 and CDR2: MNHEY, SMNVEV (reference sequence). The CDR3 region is CASHPIGTGGMDTQYF. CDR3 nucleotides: TGTGCCAGCCATCCGATCGGGACAGGGGGTATGGATACGCAGTATTTT.

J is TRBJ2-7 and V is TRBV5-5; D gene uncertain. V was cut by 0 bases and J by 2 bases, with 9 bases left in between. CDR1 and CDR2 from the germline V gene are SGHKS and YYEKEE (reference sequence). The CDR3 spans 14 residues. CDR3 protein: CASSLGIGTYEQYF. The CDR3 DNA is TGTGCCAGCAGCTTGGGGATAGGAACCTACGAGCAGTACTTC.

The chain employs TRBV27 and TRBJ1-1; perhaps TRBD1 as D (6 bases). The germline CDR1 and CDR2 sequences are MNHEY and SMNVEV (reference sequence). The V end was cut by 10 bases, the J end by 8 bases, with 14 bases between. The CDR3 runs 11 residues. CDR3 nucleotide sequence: TGTGCCACCCACAGGGCCAAGGAAGCTTTCTTT. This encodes CATHRAKEAFF.

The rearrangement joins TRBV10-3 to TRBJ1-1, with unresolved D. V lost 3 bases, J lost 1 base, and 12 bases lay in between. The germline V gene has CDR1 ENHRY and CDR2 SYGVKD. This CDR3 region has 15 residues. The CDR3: CAISDRREGNTEAFF. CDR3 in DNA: TGTGCCATCAGTGATAGGAGAGAGGGGAACACTGAAGCTTTCTTT.